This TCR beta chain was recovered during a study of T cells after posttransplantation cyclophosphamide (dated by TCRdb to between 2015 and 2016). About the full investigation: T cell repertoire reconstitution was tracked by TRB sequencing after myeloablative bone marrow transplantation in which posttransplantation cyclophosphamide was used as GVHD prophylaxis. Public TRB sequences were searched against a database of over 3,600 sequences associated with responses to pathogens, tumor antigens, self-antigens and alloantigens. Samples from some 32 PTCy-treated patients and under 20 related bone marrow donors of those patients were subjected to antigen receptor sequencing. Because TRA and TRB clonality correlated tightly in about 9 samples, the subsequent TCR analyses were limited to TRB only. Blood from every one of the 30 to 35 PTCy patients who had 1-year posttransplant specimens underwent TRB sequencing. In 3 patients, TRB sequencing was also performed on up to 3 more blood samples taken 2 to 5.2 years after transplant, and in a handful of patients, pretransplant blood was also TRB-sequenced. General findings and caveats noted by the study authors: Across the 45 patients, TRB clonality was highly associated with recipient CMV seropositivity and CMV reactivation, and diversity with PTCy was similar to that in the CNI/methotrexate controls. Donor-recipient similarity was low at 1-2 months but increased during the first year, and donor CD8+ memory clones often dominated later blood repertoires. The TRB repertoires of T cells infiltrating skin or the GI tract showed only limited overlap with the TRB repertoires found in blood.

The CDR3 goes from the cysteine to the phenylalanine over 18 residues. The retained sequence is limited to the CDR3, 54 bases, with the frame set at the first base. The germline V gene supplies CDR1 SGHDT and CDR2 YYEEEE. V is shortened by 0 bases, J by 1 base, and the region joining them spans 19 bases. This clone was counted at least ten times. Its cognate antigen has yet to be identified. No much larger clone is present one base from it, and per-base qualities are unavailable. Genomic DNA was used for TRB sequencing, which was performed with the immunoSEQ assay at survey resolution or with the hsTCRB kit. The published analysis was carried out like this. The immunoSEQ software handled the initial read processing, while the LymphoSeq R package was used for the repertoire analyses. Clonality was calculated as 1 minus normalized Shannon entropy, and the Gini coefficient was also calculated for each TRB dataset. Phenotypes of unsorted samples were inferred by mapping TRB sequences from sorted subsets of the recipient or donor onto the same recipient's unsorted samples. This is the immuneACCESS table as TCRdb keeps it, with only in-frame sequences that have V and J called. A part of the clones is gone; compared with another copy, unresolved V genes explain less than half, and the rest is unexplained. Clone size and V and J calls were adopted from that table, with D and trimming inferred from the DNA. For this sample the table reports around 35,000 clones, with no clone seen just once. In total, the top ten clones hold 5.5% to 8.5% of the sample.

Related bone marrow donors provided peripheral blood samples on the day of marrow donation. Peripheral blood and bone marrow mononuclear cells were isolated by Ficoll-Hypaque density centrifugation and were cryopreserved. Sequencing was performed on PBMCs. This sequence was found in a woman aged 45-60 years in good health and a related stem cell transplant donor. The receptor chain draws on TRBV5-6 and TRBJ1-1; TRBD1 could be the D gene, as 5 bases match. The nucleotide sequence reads TGTGCCAGCAGCTTGGTCAGGGCGGTAGTAGGCTCGAACACTGAAGCTTTCTTT. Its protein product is CASSLVRAVVGSNTEAFF.